These T cell receptor beta chains were read from a single sample in a study of post-analysis software for immune sequencing data. TCRdb passed the PCR reads through MiXCR, listing each CDR3 protein once. The repertoire holds 740,000 or so distinct CDR3 sequences, roughly 50% seen once, with about 4.5% in the top ten. Specimen: blood. These receptors were collected from a girl between 10 and 17 years old with multiple sclerosis. CDR3s include the opening cysteine and the closing phenylalanine or tryptophan. Fields, in order: CDR3 DNA, CDR3 protein, D gene, clone size, V gene, J gene. A D gene is named only where the DNA matches it firmly. Clone sizes are given selectively: once, few, many, or a class where the clone is expanded.

cdr3_nt: TGCAGTACCAACCTGGATGTAGGGGACGAAAACATTCAGTACTTC
cdr3_aa: CSTNLDVGDENIQYF
d_call: -
clone_size: -
v_call: TRBV20-1
j_call: TRBJ2-4

cdr3_nt: TGTGCCAGCGGTGCAGGGAACGAGCAGTACTTC
cdr3_aa: CASGAGNEQYF
d_call: -
clone_size: -
v_call: TRBV2
j_call: TRBJ2-7

cdr3_nt: TGTGCCAGCACACTTGGCAGGACAGGGGGTCGGGAGCAGTACTTC
cdr3_aa: CASTLGRTGGREQYF
d_call: TRBD1
clone_size: -
v_call: TRBV6-6
j_call: TRBJ2-7

cdr3_nt: TGTGCCAGCAGCCTGACAGAAGTCGAGCAGTACTTC
cdr3_aa: CASSLTEVEQYF
d_call: -
clone_size: few
v_call: TRBV7-9
j_call: TRBJ2-7

cdr3_nt: TGCGCCAGCAGCACCGCCGGGACGGCGAACACTGAAGCTTTCTTT
cdr3_aa: CASSTAGTANTEAFF
d_call: -
clone_size: few
v_call: TRBV5-1
j_call: TRBJ1-1

cdr3_nt: TGCAGTGCTAGTTCCGGGACTAGCGGGACAGAGACCCAGTACTTC
cdr3_aa: CSASSGTSGTETQYF
d_call: TRBD2
clone_size: -
v_call: TRBV20-1
j_call: TRBJ2-5

cdr3_nt: TGCAGTGCCTTAGCGGGGGGGCTCGTTGAGCAGTTCTTC
cdr3_aa: CSALAGGLVEQFF
d_call: TRBD2
clone_size: -
v_call: TRBV20-1
j_call: TRBJ2-1

cdr3_nt: TGCGCCAGCAGCCAAGATCAGGGGACAGCCTCCTACGAGCAGTACTTC
cdr3_aa: CASSQDQGTASYEQYF
d_call: TRBD1
clone_size: -
v_call: TRBV4-1
j_call: TRBJ2-7

cdr3_nt: TGTGCCAGCAGGGGAAACTATGGCTACACCTTC
cdr3_aa: CASRGNYGYTF
d_call: -
clone_size: -
v_call: TRBV2
j_call: TRBJ1-2

cdr3_nt: TGTGCCAGCAGTTGGGATCGGACAGCTGGGGCCAACGTCCTGACTTTC
cdr3_aa: CASSWDRTAGANVLTF
d_call: -
clone_size: -
v_call: TRBV12-3/TRBV12-4
j_call: TRBJ2-6

cdr3_nt: TGCAGCGCCACTGACAGGGAGGGCACTGAAGCTTTCTTT
cdr3_aa: CSATDREGTEAFF
d_call: TRBD1
clone_size: few
v_call: TRBV29-1
j_call: TRBJ1-1

cdr3_nt: TGTGCCAGCAGTTTAGAGGGGGACGGATCCTATGGCTACACCTTC
cdr3_aa: CASSLEGDGSYGYTF
d_call: -
clone_size: -
v_call: TRBV12-3/TRBV12-4
j_call: TRBJ1-2

cdr3_nt: TGTGCCAGCAGTGACGGGGGGAGACAAGAGACCCAGTACTTC
cdr3_aa: CASSDGGRQETQYF
d_call: TRBD2
clone_size: few
v_call: TRBV2
j_call: TRBJ2-5

cdr3_nt: TGTGCCAGCAGCCCTCGAGGGATGGTGAACACCGGGGAGCTGTTTTTT
cdr3_aa: CASSPRGMVNTGELFF
d_call: -
clone_size: once
v_call: TRBV7-8
j_call: TRBJ2-2

cdr3_nt: TGTGCTAGTGGTTATACTAGCGGGAGGAGCGACCACGAGCAGTACTTC
cdr3_aa: CASGYTSGRSDHEQYF
d_call: TRBD2
clone_size: few
v_call: TRBV12-5
j_call: TRBJ2-7

cdr3_nt: TGTGCCAGCAGCTTTGACAGGGGACGCATTCAGTACTTC
cdr3_aa: CASSFDRGRIQYF
d_call: TRBD1
clone_size: -
v_call: TRBV7-3
j_call: TRBJ2-4

cdr3_nt: TGCGCCAGCAGCTCAAGAAGCCGACTAGAAACAGATACGCAGTATTTT
cdr3_aa: CASSSRSRLETDTQYF
d_call: -
clone_size: -
v_call: TRBV5-1
j_call: TRBJ2-3

cdr3_nt: TGCAGTGCTAGAGAGGGGTCCACTGGGGCCAACGTCCTGACTTTC
cdr3_aa: CSAREGSTGANVLTF
d_call: -
clone_size: -
v_call: TRBV20-1
j_call: TRBJ2-6

cdr3_nt: TGCGCCAGCAGCTTGTGGTTGGTCCACACTGAAGCTTTCTTT
cdr3_aa: CASSLWLVHTEAFF
d_call: -
clone_size: -
v_call: TRBV5-1
j_call: TRBJ1-1

cdr3_nt: TGCAGTGCTCAGGAAAACACTGAAGCTTTCTTT
cdr3_aa: CSAQENTEAFF
d_call: -
clone_size: -
v_call: TRBV20-1
j_call: TRBJ1-1

cdr3_nt: TGTGCCAGCTCGAGACAGGGACTCACAGATACGCAGTATTTT
cdr3_aa: CASSRQGLTDTQYF
d_call: -
clone_size: -
v_call: TRBV2
j_call: TRBJ2-3

cdr3_nt: TGTGCCACCAGCAGAGGACCGGGACGGACGGATGAGCAGTTCTTC
cdr3_aa: CATSRGPGRTDEQFF
d_call: -
clone_size: few
v_call: TRBV15
j_call: TRBJ2-1